Included here is one T cell receptor (beta chain) sequence, with context. Its cognate antigen is unknown. This specimen belongs to a study of cytomegalovirus exposure and HLA in healthy donors. In the study overall: Early on, a data release was issued that held approximately 78 million unique TCRs from HLA-typed donors. Study-wide results and limits: Association of 15,000 to 20,000 TCR beta sequences with HLA alleles was found at 0.05 false discovery rate in a later analysis.

PCR was performed using 60 Vbeta and 13 Jbeta primers. The table came from immunoSEQ multiplex PCR; TCRdb's copy has only in-frame clones and leaves some out. The data hold about 150,000 clones, with 70% to 80% observed a single time. Trimming pared 1 base from V and 6 bases from J, leaving 10 bases between. The CDR3 is made up of 14 amino acids. Per the germline V gene, CDR1 is SGHDN and CDR2 is FVKESK. The sequence came from a middle-aged woman in good health and CMV-seronegative. The chain joins TRBV14 to TRBJ1-5; no firm D call. Sequencing was done on a sample of PBMCs. CDR3 in amino acids: CASSQGEGSQPQHF. The CDR3 bases are TGTGCCAGCAGCCAAGGGGAGGGATCTCAGCCCCAGCATTTT. The entire variable domain, with the rest obtained from reference TRBV14 and TRBJ1-5, is as follows: EAGVTQFPSHSVIEKGQTVTLRCDPISGHDNLYWYRRVMGKEIKFLLHFVKESKQDESGMPNNRFLAERTGGTYSTLKVQPAELEDSGVYFCASSQGEGSQPQHFGDGTRLSIL.